One and the same sample provided the 16 T cell receptor beta chains below, sequenced in a study of T cell responses to AZD1222 COVID-19 vaccine. Assay used: immunoSEQ multiplex PCR; TCRdb lists only in-frame clones, some missing. Among more than 140,000 clones listed, 80% to 90% were seen once. The sequenced sample was peripheral blood, obtained on day 0 of AZD1222 vaccination. The receptor set was obtained from an adult in good health.

The chain links TRBV6-2 or TRBV6-3 to TRBJ2-1; 9 positions match TRBD2. The CDR3 is 14 amino acids. Germline CDR1 reads MNHEY; CDR2 reads SVGEGT. Unmatched junction bases numbered 8, after V lost 6 bases and J lost 8 bases. The CDR3 here is CASSQGLARYEQFF. The DNA of the CDR3 is TGTGCCAGCAGCCAGGGACTAGCACGATATGAGCAGTTCTTC.

This clone was observed once. The V gene is TRBV7-8, the J gene TRBJ1-1, with D maybe TRBD1 (6 bases). V was shortened by 4 bases and J by 7 bases, with 13 bases between the two germline ends. This CDR3 is 13 amino acids long. Looked up from germline, CDR1 is SGHVS and CDR2 is FQNEAQ. The chain's CDR3 is CASSSLQGSEAFF. The CDR3, as DNA: TGTGCCAGCAGCTCGCTACAGGGAAGTGAAGCTTTCTTT.

This clone came up a few times. This rearrangement joins TRBV19 to TRBJ2-1; 7 bases line up with TRBD2. This CDR3 has 16 residues. Germline CDR1 LNHDA, CDR2 SQIVND (reference sequence). The ends lost 3 bases at V and 5 bases at J; junction bases unmatched: 10. Here the CDR3 DNA reads TGTGCCAGTAGTATGGTAGGGCTAGCGGAAAACAATGAGCAGTTCTTC. Translation: CASSMVGLAENNEQFF.

J is TRBJ2-1 and V is TRBV28; 8 bases map to TRBD1. The V segment lost 5 bases and the J segment 8 bases; nucleotides outside the gene matches: 11. This CDR3 contains 15 residues. CDR1 is MDHEN, CDR2 SYDVKM, per germline. The CDR3 nucleotides read TGTGCCAGCAGTCTTCCCGGCAGGGGGCAGGATGAGCAGTTCTTC. Its protein product is CASSLPGRGQDEQFF.

This clone has a handful of counts. The chain has TRBV25-1 and TRBJ2-7, with 7 bases fitting TRBD2. Germline lookup yields CDR1 MGHDK and CDR2 SYGVNS. The J segment lost 6 bases and the V segment lost 5 bases, leaving 7 bases of the junction unmatched. CDR3 length equals 13 residues. CDR3 bases: TGTGCCAGCAGTAGCGGGGCTTTCCGCGAGCAGTACTTC. Its translation is CASSSGAFREQYF.

This clone was seen a handful of times. The rearrangement uses TRBV6-1 and TRBJ2-7; D ambiguous. Germline V gives CDR1 MNHNS, CDR2 SASEGT. V lost 7 bases and J 0 bases, leaving 13 bases between the germline ends. This CDR3 is 14 amino acids long. The CDR3 spells CASTSEQTSYEQYF. Written as DNA, the CDR3 is TGTGCCAGCACCTCGGAGCAGACCTCCTACGAGCAGTACTTC.

The CDR3 loop reads CASSSLGETPYEQYF. CDR3 bases: TGTGCCAGCAGTTCACTAGGAGAAACTCCCTACGAGCAGTACTTC. The rearrangement joins TRBV5-8 to TRBJ2-7; tentative D call: TRBD2 (5 bases). V was shortened by 5 bases and J by 2 bases, with 17 bases between the two germline ends. The CDR3 runs to 15 residues. Germline V gives CDR1 SGHTS, CDR2 YDEGEE.

The J gene is TRBJ2-3, the V gene TRBV19; D uncertain. Germline CDR1 LNHDA, CDR2 SQIVND (reference sequence). This CDR3 has 11 residues. The V end was cut by 9 bases, the J end by 2 bases, with 6 bases between. The CDR3 sequence: CASDSTDTQYF. The CDR3 coding sequence is TGTGCCAGCGACTCCACAGATACGCAGTATTTT.

The chain links TRBV24-1 to TRBJ1-1; perhaps TRBD1 as D (6 bases). The CDR3 is 15 amino acids. Germline V gene data show CDR1 as KGHDR and CDR2 as SFDVKD. Trimming left V 11 bases short and J 1 base short, with 19 bases between. CDR3 protein: CAIFMGAGRNTEAFF. CDR3 DNA sequence: TGTGCCATCTTTATGGGGGCCGGTAGGAACACTGAAGCTTTCTTT.

To note about this clone: Distinct nucleotide sequences in the sample also encode this CDR3. The V gene is TRBV27, the J gene TRBJ1-1; D unresolved. This CDR3 is 11 amino acids long. CDR1 and CDR2 from the germline V gene are MNHEY and SMNVEV (reference sequence). V shed 6 bases and J shed 0 bases, with 2 bases lying between them. CDR3 in amino acids: CASRVNTEAFF. For the CDR3, the DNA is TGTGCCAGCAGGGTGAACACTGAAGCTTTCTTT.

The rearrangement uses TRBV27 and TRBJ1-6; D not resolved. The V end lost 1 base, the J end lost 6 bases, and 13 bases lay between the germline ends. Germline V CDR1 and CDR2: MNHEY, SMNVEV (reference sequence). CDR3 length: 16 amino acids. The CDR3 DNA reads TGTGCCAGCAGTTTATTAGGCAGTCTCAGTAATTCACCCCTCCACTTT. This encodes CASSLLGSLSNSPLHF.

The chain couples TRBV11-2 to TRBJ2-1; D gene ambiguous. Germline CDR1 SGHAT, CDR2 FQNNGV. The CDR3 length is 12 residues. Deletions cut 1 base from V and 7 bases from J, with 5 bases between. The CDR3 bases are TGTGCCAGCAGCTTAGTGGGGAATGAGCAGTTCTTC. The encoded protein is CASSLVGNEQFF.

V and J are TRBV7-8 and TRBJ1-2, with D tentatively TRBD1 (6 bases). Trimming stripped 5 bases from V and 5 bases from J, with 30 bases between. The CDR3 is 19 residues long. The germline gives CDR1 SGHVS, CDR2 FQNEAQ. The CDR3 loop reads CASSLRGYREAGGLYGYTF. The DNA of the CDR3 is TGTGCCAGCAGCCTGAGGGGCTACAGGGAGGCCGGGGGGCTTTATGGCTACACCTTC.

This rearrangement joins TRBV4-2 to TRBJ1-1; D unresolved. Germline V lookup: CDR1 LGHNA, CDR2 YNFKEQ. CDR3 length: 13 residues. Between the trimmed V and J ends, which lost 7 bases and 0 bases, there was a span of 9 bases. This chain's CDR3 is CASTKAVNTEAFF. CDR3 DNA sequence: TGTGCCAGCACCAAGGCAGTGAACACTGAAGCTTTCTTT.

DNA for the CDR3: TGTGCCAGCAGTTACGGGTCTAGCGGGAGCGATGAGCAGTTCTTC. It yields the protein CASSYGSSGSDEQFF. The chain is built from TRBV6-2 or TRBV6-3 and TRBJ2-1; 10 bases align to TRBD2. The ends lost 2 bases at V and 8 bases at J; junction bases unmatched: 6. The germline gives CDR1 MNHEY, CDR2 SVGEGT. The CDR3 loop spans 15 amino acids.

This clone was seen once. This chain uses TRBV4-3 with TRBJ2-7; TRBD1 aligns across 7 bases. Per the germline V gene, CDR1 is LGHNA and CDR2 is YSLEER. This CDR3 region has 13 residues. Losses at the gene ends were 3 bases for V and 5 bases for J; bases not matched to a gene: 4. Written as DNA, the CDR3 is TGCGCCAGCAGCCAGACAGGGTTCCACGAGCAGTACTTC. Translation gives CASSQTGFHEQYF.